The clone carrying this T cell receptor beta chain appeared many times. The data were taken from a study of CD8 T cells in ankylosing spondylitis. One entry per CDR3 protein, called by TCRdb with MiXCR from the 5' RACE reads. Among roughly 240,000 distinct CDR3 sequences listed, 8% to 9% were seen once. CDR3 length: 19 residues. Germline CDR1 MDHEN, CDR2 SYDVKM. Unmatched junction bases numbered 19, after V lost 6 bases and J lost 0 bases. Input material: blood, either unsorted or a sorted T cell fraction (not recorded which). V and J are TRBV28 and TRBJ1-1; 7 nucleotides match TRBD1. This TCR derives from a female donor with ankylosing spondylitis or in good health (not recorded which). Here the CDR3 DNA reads TGTGCCAGCAGCTACAGGCCCCGGGACAGCTTAAGCCTGAACACTGAAGCTTTCTTT. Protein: CASSYRPRDSLSLNTEAFF. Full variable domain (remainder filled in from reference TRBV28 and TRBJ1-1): DVKVTQSSRYLVKRTGEKVFLECVQDMDHENMFWYRQDPGLGLRLIYFSYDVKMKEKGDIPEGYSVSREKKERFSLILESASTNQTSMYLCASSYRPRDSLSLNTEAFFGQGTRLTVV.